Described below is a single TCR beta chain sequence and its context. The record originates from a study of blood T cell repertoires in COVID-19. In the study overall: Spain, Italy and the United States supplied samples that represented acute and convalescent COVID-19. In each case, the material was cDNA or gDNA derived from T cells, B-cell-depleted T cells, or PBMCs.

Those enrolled, adults aged about 18 to 89 years, came from around 24 US areas. Original processing methods: It was from reference gene primer amplification that nucleated cell counts were estimated. Generated by immunoSEQ multiplex PCR, the TCRdb table keeps only in-frame clones and is missing some. That table is the source of V, J and clone size, and D and trimming were worked out from the DNA. The sample has around 250,000 clones, approximately 86% seen once; the top ten hold approximately 1.6%. Trimming at V came to 6 bases and at J to 4 bases, leaving 7 bases not matched to a gene. The length of the CDR3 is 17 residues. The V gene's germline CDR1 is SNHLY and CDR2 FYNNEI.

The chain recombines TRBV2 with TRBJ2-1, with 15 bases identical to TRBD2. The specimen was PBMCs or T cells enriched from blood (not recorded which). This clonotype was sampled from a woman aged 45-65 years who had recovered from COVID-19. CDR3 sequence reads: CASRRTSGRATYNEQFF. The CDR3 DNA follows: TGTGCCAGCAGGCGGACTAGCGGGAGGGCCACGTACAATGAGCAGTTCTTC.